Here is one TCR beta chain with its context. The target of this receptor is not known. No base qualities exist here, and no much larger clone lies one base off it. The sample comes from a study of blood T cell repertoires in COVID-19 (dated by TCRdb to the early 2020s). Concerning the study at large: The collaborator samples originated in the United States, Italy and Spain and spanned the acute and convalescent phases of COVID-19. Subjects who had been exposed to COVID-19, were actively infected with it, or had recovered from it provided the deeply sampled blood TCRbeta repertoires that made up the dataset. A de-identified subject ID, COVID-19 status, age in years and sex were almost always included in the sample metadata. The prospective study material was composed of cDNA or gDNA derived from T cells, B-cell-depleted T cells, or PBMCs. The samples were drawn from the first 160 participants of the ongoing ImmuneRACE study and from 1,254 subjects provided by 6 global collaborators. The repertoires were released in a freely available public database intended as a resource for research on the immune response to SARS-CoV-2. Where available, HLA class I and class II types were taken from metadata supplied by the sample provider and were not determined by assay-based typing.

Overall results and qualifications from the work: How much clinical and demographic metadata was included differed by source and by participant, and the metadata was provided uncurated.

Participants in the prospective study were aged roughly 18 to 100 years, lived in 24 United States geographic areas, and enrolled through a virtual design. To assign participants to cohorts, the prospective study relied on clinical history that participants themselves reported in a screening survey and a study questionnaire. In the prospective study, mobile phlebotomists collected whole blood, serum and a nasopharyngeal or oropharyngeal swab from each participant. Over an approximately two-month period, participants in the prospective study had the option of providing additional blood draws and questionnaires. Before DNA extraction, prospective study blood samples were shipped either frozen or at room temperature. TCRbeta CDR3 regions were amplified from genomic DNA using the immunoSEQ Assay, a bias-controlled multiplex PCR. In the authors' own workflow: The number of nucleated cells in each sample was estimated from the amplification of reference gene primers within the assay. To quantify the absolute abundance of each unique TCRbeta CDR3 rearrangement, sequence reads were collapsed and filtered. For each sample, productive Simpson clonality was calculated by taking the square root of Simpson's diversity index across productive rearrangements. TCRdb carries this immuneACCESS record with in-frame sequences only. Its versions omit some clonotypes, under half of them owing to an unresolved V gene in the studies checked, with the rest unexplained. For V, J and clone size, that table is used; D and trimming come from the DNA. The sample includes about 200,000 clones, with 85% to 90% observed a single time. The ten most abundant clones make up 4% of the sample.

According to the germline V gene, CDR1 reads SGHRS and CDR2 reads YFSETQ. Including the terminal cysteine and phenylalanine, the CDR3 comprises 13 residues. Solely the CDR3 DNA is kept, with 39 bases framed from the first base. V trim: 9 bases; J trim: 3 bases; unmatched bases: 4. The specimen was PBMCs or T cells enriched from blood (not recorded which). This sequence uses TRBV5-1 and TRBJ2-5; 11 nucleotides in the junction match TRBD2. The source is a woman younger than 45 with acute COVID-19. The CDR3 corresponds to CATGTSGEETQYF. The sequenced DNA is TGCGCCACCGGGACTAGCGGTGAAGAGACCCAGTACTTC.